Described below is a single T cell receptor beta chain sequence and its context. Per the authors' pipeline: Estimation of nucleated cell counts relied on the amplification of reference gene primers. The method was immunoSEQ multiplex PCR; TCRdb's version includes in-frame clones alone and lacks a portion of them. V and J calls and clone size are given by that table; D and trimming were obtained from the DNA. The sample contains 250,000 to 350,000 clones, under 90% of which appear only once. The sample originates from a study of blood T cell repertoires in COVID-19. Study-level information: Collection of acute and convalescent COVID-19 samples took place in the United States, Italy and Spain. Sample material is recorded as cDNA or gDNA derived from T cells, B-cell-depleted T cells, or PBMCs.

V lost 2 bases to trimming and J lost 2 bases; unmatched junction nucleotides: 6. Germline CDR1 reads MNHEY; CDR2 reads SVGAGI. CDR3 length: 15 residues. This chain joins TRBV6-5 and TRBJ2-7, with TRBD2 matching 7 bases. Sequencing was performed on peripheral blood. The sequence came from a woman in her thirties or forties who had recovered from COVID-19. The CDR3 is CASSYTAGYAYEQYF. The CDR3 coding sequence is TGTGCCAGCAGTTACACAGCGGGATATGCCTACGAGCAGTACTTC.